Following are 26 T cell receptor beta chains from one sample sequenced in a study of molecular identifiers for immune sequencing clone quantification. Using its own MiXCR run on the PCR reads, TCRdb lists one record per CDR3 protein. The repertoire holds 600,000 to 650,000 distinct CDR3 sequences, with just under 20% as singletons. Sample: naive CD8+ T cells from blood, with Jurkat cell RNA spiked in. The subset denotes: FACS-sorted CD8+CD4-CCR7+CD45RA+ naive T cells. These receptors were collected from a human donor in good health. Some libraries in this study had Jurkat cell RNA spiked in.

This clonotype showed up many times. At one of its ends the junction is not consistent with the germline gene, which may arise from a read error. The rearrangement joins TRBV12-3 or TRBV12-4 to TRBJ1-5; D perhaps matches TRBD1 (5 bases). This CDR3 has 14 amino acids. The CDR3 region is CASSLVGVNQPQHF. DNA of the CDR3: TGTGCCAGCAGCTTAGTGGGGGTCAATCAGCCCCAGCATTTT.

This clonotype was counted at least ten times. The V gene is TRBV5-1, the J gene TRBJ1-2; D might be TRBD1 (6 bases). Looked up from germline, CDR1 is SGHRS and CDR2 is YFSETQ. V was trimmed by 4 bases and J by 6 bases, leaving 13 bases between them. The CDR3 covers 13 residues. The CDR3 protein is CASSPAGAHGYTF. Written as DNA, the CDR3 is TGCGCCAGCAGCCCTGCAGGGGCACATGGCTACACCTTC.

In this sample, this clonotype turned up many times. The chain has TRBV27 and TRBJ1-1, with 8 bases identical to TRBD1. CDR3 size: 15 residues. V lost 5 bases to trimming and J lost 3 bases; unmatched junction nucleotides: 8. Germline V CDR1 and CDR2: MNHEY, SMNVEV (reference sequence). The CDR3 bases are TGTGCCAGCAGTACCATCTTGGACAGGGACACTGAAGCTTTCTTT. This codes for CASSTILDRDTEAFF.

The rearrangement joins TRBV5-5 to TRBJ1-4; D call uncertain. Trimming took 0 bases from V and 4 from J, leaving 10 bases between them. CDR3 length: 15 amino acids. The germline V gene has CDR1 SGHKS and CDR2 YYEKEE (reference sequence). The CDR3 sequence: CASSLAGTSNEKLFF. CDR3 coding DNA: TGTGCCAGCAGCTTGGCTGGCACCAGTAATGAAAAACTGTTTTTT.

The J gene is TRBJ2-1, the V gene TRBV6-2 or TRBV6-3, with TRBD2 identical over 8 bases. Germline CDR1 and CDR2: MNHEY and SVGEGT. Unmatched junction bases numbered 9, after V lost 7 bases and J lost 4 bases. The CDR3 totals 15 residues. In DNA form, the CDR3 reads TGTGCCAGCACCCACAGCGGGAGCCCTTACAATGAGCAGTTCTTC. Translating gives CASTHSGSPYNEQFF.

For this clonotype: A clone one base away is much larger, so this may be a read error. The rearrangement joins TRBV7-9 to TRBJ2-6; D assignment may be TRBD1 or TRBD2 (5 bases each). Per germline, CDR1 SEHNR and CDR2 FQNEAQ (reference sequence). The V end was cut by 7 bases, the J end by 0 bases, with 19 bases between. The CDR3 contains 18 residues. CDR3 amino acids: CASIPGAVLLSGANVLTF. CDR3 nucleotides: TGTGCCAGCATACCCGGGGCAGTACTCCTCTCTGGGGCCAACGTCCTGACTTTC.

This clonotype came up many times. The rearrangement links TRBV7-9 to TRBJ2-7, with 7 bases aligning to TRBD1. The CDR3 loop spans 15 amino acids. V shed 4 bases, J shed 4 bases, and the junction held 10 bases outside the gene matches. Per germline, CDR1 SEHNR and CDR2 FQNEAQ (reference sequence). The CDR3 nucleotides are TGTGCCAGCAGCTCCACAGGGGAAGCGGAGTACGAGCAGTACTTC. This gives the protein CASSSTGEAEYEQYF.

This clonotype was picked up a small number of times. The V and J genes are TRBV30 and TRBJ2-7; 9 nucleotides align to TRBD1. The CDR3 runs to 12 residues. After removal of 7 bases from V and 2 bases from J, the junction contained 3 bases not matched to a gene. The germline V gene has CDR1 GTSNPN and CDR2 SVGIG (reference sequence). The CDR3 bases are TGTGCCTACGGGACAGGGCCCTACGAGCAGTACTTC. Protein: CAYGTGPYEQYF.

This clonotype has a single count. Since a much larger clone is just one base distant, this may be a read error. This chain connects TRBV13 to TRBJ2-7; D might be TRBD2 (6 bases). The germline V gene has CDR1 PRHDT and CDR2 FYEKMQ (reference sequence). The V end was cut by 5 bases, the J end by 7 bases, with 18 bases between. The CDR3 has 14 amino acids. The CDR3 is CASSPTGTGREQYF. The DNA of the CDR3 is TGTGCCAGCAGCCCCACCGGGACTGGCAGAGAGCAGTACTTC.

Comment on this clonotype: This may stem from a read error, because a much larger clone lies one nucleotide away. The CDR3 spells CASRPGELAHTSIDTQYF. Written as DNA, the CDR3 is TGTGCCAGCCGGCCTGGGGAGTTAGCGCATACTAGCATAGATACGCAGTATTTT. The chain uses TRBV11-2 and TRBJ2-3; the D gene is possibly TRBD2 (6 bases). CDR1 is SGHAT and CDR2 is FQNNGV in the germline V gene. This CDR3 has 18 amino acids.

This clonotype was counted many times. This chain connects TRBV7-9 to TRBJ2-7; D is perhaps TRBD1 (5 bases). The CDR3 is 14 amino acids. The V gene lost 5 bases and the J gene lost 5 bases, with 16 bases spanning the gap. Per the germline V gene, CDR1 is SEHNR and CDR2 is FQNEAQ (reference sequence). CDR3 DNA sequence: TGTGCCAGCAGCAGAAGTACAGGTTCGGACGAGCAGTACTTC. It is translated as CASSRSTGSDEQYF.

This clonotype was observed many times. The rearrangement links TRBV28 to TRBJ1-5; D is ambiguous. Germline V lookup: CDR1 MDHEN, CDR2 SYDVKM. The CDR3 runs to 15 residues. V was pared by 3 bases and J by 3 bases, with 12 bases between. The CDR3 DNA reads as TGTGCCAGCAGTTTTAGTGGGAGGCTCAATCAGCCCCAGCATTTT. Its protein product is CASSFSGRLNQPQHF.

Of note for this clonotype: Given a much more abundant clone one base away, this may be a read error. Here the CDR3 omits its conserved ending phenylalanine or tryptophan, so a read error is the likely source. The genes are TRBV6-6 and TRBJ2-7, with a tentative D call TRBD2 (6 bases). The CDR3 loop spans 16 amino acids. In germline, CDR1 is MNHNY, CDR2 SVGAGI (reference sequence). V gave up 2 bases and J gave up 3 bases, with 17 bases separating them. CDR3 sequence reads: CASSYERTEGGYEQYS. CDR3 nucleotide sequence: TGTGCCAGCAGTTACGAGCGGACTGAGGGAGGCTACGAGCAGTACTCC.

This clonotype was recorded at least ten times. This rearrangement joins TRBV30 to TRBJ2-1; D gene unclear. The germline gives CDR1 GTSNPN, CDR2 SVGIG (reference sequence). With 2 bases removed from V and 3 bases from J, the gap between germline ends came to 14 bases. CDR3 length equals 15 residues. CDR3 residues: CAWSLRADIYNEQFF. CDR3 nucleotide sequence: TGTGCCTGGAGTCTTAGGGCAGATATCTACAATGAGCAGTTCTTC.

CDR3 loop: CARGSLRGSYEQFF. CDR3 DNA sequence: TGTGCCAGGGGATCCCTTCGGGGGAGCTATGAGCAGTTCTTC. The rearrangement uses TRBV7-3 and TRBJ2-1; weak D call: TRBD2 (6 bases). The V and J ends lost 9 bases and 8 bases respectively, with 20 bases between them. CDR1 is SGHTA, CDR2 FQGTGA, per germline. The length of the CDR3 is 14 residues.

Concerning this clonotype: Given a much more abundant clone one base away, this may be a read error. This chain uses TRBV6-6 with TRBJ2-7; D ambiguous. This CDR3 comprises 12 residues. Per germline, CDR1 MNHNY and CDR2 SVGAGI (reference sequence). CDR3 residues: CASNLGRYGQYF. CDR3 coding DNA: TGTGCCAGCAATCTCGGACGGTACGGGCAGTACTTC.

This clonotype appeared many times. CDR3: CASSQVQGDPEAFF. The CDR3 DNA sequence: TGCGCCAGCAGCCAAGTACAGGGGGACCCTGAAGCTTTCTTT. V and J are TRBV4-1 and TRBJ1-1, with 8 positions matching TRBD1. Germline lookup yields CDR1 MGHRA and CDR2 YSYEKL. CDR3 size: 14 residues. V was pared by 1 base and J by 6 bases, with 4 bases of the junction left unmatched.

Concerning this clonotype itself: This may come from a read error, since a much larger clone is one base off. The genes are TRBV12-3 or TRBV12-4 and TRBJ1-4; D not resolved. This CDR3 has 12 residues. V was clipped by 6 bases and J by 8 bases, with 10 bases between them. CDR3 amino acids: CASSFGSEKLFF. In nucleotides, the CDR3 is TGTGCCAGCAGCTTCGGTAGCGAAAAACTGTTTTTT.

This chain links TRBV4-3 with TRBJ2-1; 10 positions match TRBD1. With 3 bases clipped from V and 6 bases from J, the junction kept 2 bases outside the gene matches. The CDR3 is 14 amino acids. The V gene's germline CDR1 is LGHNA and CDR2 YSLEER. DNA for the CDR3: TGCGCCAGCAGCCACGGGACAGGGGTCAATGAGCAGTTCTTC. Amino acid sequence: CASSHGTGVNEQFF.

This clonotype has more than one count but fewer than ten. The gene calls are TRBV24-1 and TRBJ2-5, with D hard to call. V dropped 1 base and J dropped 2 bases, with 4 bases sitting between them. This CDR3 is built from 13 residues. Germline V lookup: CDR1 KGHDR, CDR2 SFDVKD. DNA of the CDR3: TGTGCCACCAGTGATTTCGGTCAAGAGACCCAGTACTTC. This sequence encodes CATSDFGQETQYF.

To note about this clonotype: The CDR3 ends on some other residue instead of the conserved phenylalanine or tryptophan, so this is likely a read error. It is unclear where the CDR3 begins or ends on the DNA, so no DNA is shown, and the CDR3 is as TCRdb lists it. The CDR3 spells CASSQTRDANTEAFL. The J gene is TRBJ1-1, the V gene TRBV3-2; the DNA was not used to check the table's D call, TRBD1. TRBV3-2 is a pseudogene locus. From its first to its last residue, the CDR3 has 15 amino acids.

This clonotype showed up just a few times. This could be a read error, since a much larger clone is one nucleotide away. The CDR3 region is CASSQDHRSPSYGYTF. The CDR3 DNA reads as TGCGCCAGCAGCCAAGATCACAGGTCCCCCAGCTATGGCTACACCTTC. V gene TRBV4-3 combines with J gene TRBJ1-2; D perhaps matches TRBD1 (5 bases). The germline V gene has CDR1 LGHNA and CDR2 YSLEER. CDR3 size: 16 residues. Between the trimmed V and J ends, which lost 0 bases and 4 bases, there was a span of 15 bases.

Worth noting for this clonotype: A much larger clonotype is one base distant, so this may be a read error. The chain is built from TRBV5-3 and TRBJ2-7; perhaps TRBD1 as D (5 bases). TRBV5-3 falls under the ORF class, with uncertain function. The CDR3 spans 15 residues. In DNA, the CDR3 is TGTGCCAGCAGCTTGGGGCACGTCCAGTTCTACGAGCAGTACTTC. It translates to CASSLGHVQFYEQYF.

This clonotype was recorded at least ten times. This rearrangement joins TRBV6-2 or TRBV6-3 to TRBJ2-7, with a tentative D call TRBD1 (8 bases). The CDR3 is made up of 17 amino acids. V was pared by 5 bases and J by 1 base, with 21 bases between. CDR1 and CDR2 from the germline V gene are MNHEY and SVGEGT. The CDR3 region has the DNA TGTGCCAGCAGTAAACGAGTAGGACAGGGAGGGTCCTACGAGCAGTACTTC. Protein product: CASSKRVGQGGSYEQYF.

The chain couples TRBV7-6 to TRBJ2-7; tentatively, D is TRBD1 (7 bases). V dropped 4 bases and J dropped 7 bases, with 17 bases sitting between them. The CDR3 has 14 residues. Per germline, CDR1 SGHVS and CDR2 FNYEAQ. For the CDR3, the DNA is TGTGCCAGCAGCTCCGGGTCAGGGGGGTGGGAGCAGTACTTC. It yields the protein CASSSGSGGWEQYF.

The chain uses TRBV2 and TRBJ2-7; TRBD1 matches at 9 bases. J lost 6 bases, V lost 3 bases, and 9 bases had no gene match. Germline loops: CDR1 SNHLY, CDR2 FYNNEI. The CDR3 has 15 residues. CDR3 residues: CASSDLGQGPFEQYF. DNA for the CDR3: TGTGCCAGCAGTGACTTGGGACAGGGACCTTTCGAGCAGTACTTC.